Many counts were recorded for the clone carrying this TCR beta chain. Its antigen is as yet unknown. TCRdb reprocessed the PCR reads via MiXCR and lists one record per CDR3 protein. This sample has around 480,000 distinct CDR3 sequences, with about 20% found just once. V was trimmed by 7 bases and J by 2 bases, leaving 15 bases between them. The CDR3 is 14 amino acids. Germline CDR1 reads MNHEY; CDR2 reads SMNVEV (reference sequence). The data are from a study of molecular identifiers for immune sequencing clone quantification. Study-wide results and caveats: Sizes of highly expanded clones could be underestimated through identical TCRs sharing a barcode.

The V and J genes are TRBV27 and TRBJ2-7, with D perhaps assigned TRBD1 or TRBD2 (5 bases each). The receptor was derived from a human donor in good health. Some libraries in this study had Jurkat cell RNA spiked in. The material sequenced was naive CD8+ T cells from blood, with Jurkat cell RNA spiked in. Subset specified: FACS-sorted CD8+CD4-CCR7+CD45RA+ naive T cells. CDR3: CASTQWQGAYEQYF. The CDR3 coding sequence is TGTGCCAGCACTCAGTGGCAGGGAGCCTACGAGCAGTACTTC.